Following are 2 T cell receptor beta chains from one sample sequenced in a study of blood T cells in healthy people across ages. Alongside a J-beta primer mix, a sample-barcoded 5' primer served in a second PCR lasting about 7 to 11 cycles. TCRdb re-called the 5' RACE reads through MiXCR, storing one row per CDR3 protein. This table has 1.8 million or so distinct CDR3 sequences, about two fifths appearing once. What was sequenced was blood. The origin of the receptors is a human donor in good health.

This clonotype has only a few counts. The rearrangement links TRBV11-2 to TRBJ1-2; 12 bases align to TRBD1. Per the germline V gene, CDR1 is SGHAT and CDR2 is FQNNGV. Trimming at V came to 5 bases and at J to 4 bases, leaving 5 bases not matched to a gene. The length of the CDR3 is 15 residues. This chain's CDR3 is CASSPGQGAFYGYTF. DNA for the CDR3: TGTGCCAGCAGCCCGGGACAGGGGGCGTTCTATGGCTACACCTTC.

In its sample, this clonotype was seen a few times. The rearrangement joins TRBV28 to TRBJ2-2, with 9 bases identical to TRBD2. This CDR3 comprises 15 residues. With 7 bases clipped from V and 7 bases from J, the junction kept 10 bases outside the gene matches. Germline V lookup: CDR1 MDHEN, CDR2 SYDVKM. Here the CDR3 DNA reads TGTGCCAGCACCCTTAGCGGGGGAGCGGGCGGGGAGCTGTTTTTT. Amino acids: CASTLSGGAGGELFF.